One and the same sample provided the 32 T cell receptor beta chains below, sequenced in a study of OX40 agonist ivuxolimab in advanced cancers. Repertoires were generated with immunoSEQ multiplex PCR, while TCRdb's copy carries only in-frame clones and drops some. The table includes 80,000 to 100,000 clones, approximately 87% detected once. Sequencing was performed on CD4+ or CD8+ T cells sorted from blood, taken in a trial of the OX40 agonist ivuxolimab. Every receptor here comes from an adult with an advanced solid tumor such as melanoma, head and neck, liver or kidney cancer.

The rearrangement links TRBV19 to TRBJ1-6; D is ambiguous. Germline loops: CDR1 LNHDA, CDR2 SQIVND (reference sequence). The CDR3 covers 12 residues. Trimming pared 7 bases from V and 6 bases from J, leaving 7 bases between. Here the CDR3 DNA reads TGTGCCAGTAAAGACCTTAATTCACCCCTCCACTTT. Protein product: CASKDLNSPLHF.

The rearrangement joins TRBV19 to TRBJ1-2; no definite D call. Germline CDR1 and CDR2: LNHDA and SQIVND (reference sequence). The V gene lost 7 bases and the J gene lost 0 bases, with 15 bases spanning the gap. The CDR3 is 15 amino acids. CDR3 amino acids: CASTPQVSANYGYTF. The CDR3 DNA is TGTGCCAGTACCCCCCAGGTCAGCGCTAACTATGGCTACACCTTC.

CDR3 nucleotide sequence: TGTGCCAGCTCATTGGGACTCCAAGAGACCCAGTACTTC. This codes for CASSLGLQETQYF. V usage is TRBV18 and J usage is TRBJ2-5; D is perhaps TRBD2 (6 bases). The CDR3 sequence is 13 residues long. V lost 5 bases and J lost 1, with 8 bases in between. Germline loops: CDR1 KGHSH, CDR2 LQKENI.

This clone appeared a single time. The chain is built from TRBV7-2 and TRBJ2-1, with a possible D match to TRBD2 (6 bases). This CDR3 has 16 residues. CDR1 is SGHTA and CDR2 is FQGNSA in the germline V gene. Deletions cut 5 bases from V and 2 bases from J, with 16 bases between. The CDR3 DNA reads TGTGCCAGCAGCCTATTCGGAGGGCGGACCTACAATGAGCAGTTCTTC. It codes for CASSLFGGRTYNEQFF. The full variable domain, completed using reference TRBV7-2 and TRBJ2-1, is GAGVSQSPSNKVTEKGKDVELRCDPISGHTALYWYRQSLGQGLEFLIYFQGNSAPDKSGLPSDRFSAERTGGSVSTLTIQRTQQEDSAVYLCASSLFGGRTYNEQFFGPGTRLTVL.

The rearrangement joins TRBV6-6 to TRBJ1-1; D unclear. The V gene's germline CDR1 is MNHNY and CDR2 SVGAGI (reference sequence). CDR3 size: 13 residues. CDR3 sequence: CALNGRRNTEAFF. As DNA, the CDR3 is TGTGCACTCAACGGGCGGCGGAACACTGAAGCTTTCTTT.

In its sample, this clone was seen once. The V gene is TRBV6-6, the J gene TRBJ1-1, with D perhaps TRBD1 (5 bases). The CDR3 length is 14 residues. Trimming cost V 2 bases and J 11 bases, with 18 bases left between them. Looked up from germline, CDR1 is MNHNY and CDR2 is SVGAGI (reference sequence). CDR3 amino acids: CASSYPDMHTVAFF. For the CDR3, the DNA is TGTGCCAGCAGTTACCCGGACATGCACACCGTGGCTTTCTTT.

The chain joins TRBV5-4 to TRBJ1-2; 7 bases align to TRBD1. The ends lost 0 bases at V and 6 bases at J; junction bases unmatched: 11. The CDR3 spans 16 residues. Germline V gene sequence: CDR1 SGHNT, CDR2 YYREEE (reference sequence). The CDR3: CASSLGIVDRENGYTF. The CDR3 nucleotides are TGTGCCAGCAGCTTGGGTATTGTCGACAGGGAGAATGGCTACACCTTC.

V and J are TRBV18 and TRBJ2-2, with TRBD2 as a possible D gene (5 bases). V was trimmed by 2 bases and J by 2 bases, leaving 15 bases between them. The CDR3 is 17 amino acids. Germline loops: CDR1 KGHSH, CDR2 LQKENI. CDR3 in amino acids: CASSPIEGLANTGELFF. CDR3 nucleotides: TGTGCCAGCTCACCAATCGAAGGGCTAGCTAACACCGGGGAGCTGTTTTTT.

The chain's CDR3 is CASSFGQGDANTF. CDR3 nucleotide sequence: TGCGCCAGCAGCTTTGGGCAGGGGGATGCGAACACCTTC. The chain has TRBV5-1 and TRBJ1-2; TRBD1 agrees at 7 bases. The CDR3 runs 13 residues. Germline loops: CDR1 SGHRS, CDR2 YFSETQ. Losses at the gene ends were 2 bases for V and 12 bases for J; bases not matched to a gene: 10.

The chain links TRBV7-6 to TRBJ2-3; no firm D call. This CDR3 contains 15 residues. The germline gives CDR1 SGHVS, CDR2 FNYEAQ. The V end lost 5 bases, the J end lost 3 bases, and 15 bases lay between the germline ends. The CDR3 protein is CASSPRPQGTDTQYF. CDR3 coding DNA: TGTGCCAGCAGCCCCCGACCCCAAGGAACAGATACGCAGTATTTT.

The chain employs TRBV7-9 and TRBJ1-2; tentatively, D is TRBD1 (5 bases). CDR3 length: 13 amino acids. Germline values: CDR1 SEHNR, CDR2 FQNEAQ (reference sequence). V dropped 2 bases and J dropped 4 bases, with 8 bases sitting between them. CDR3 DNA sequence: TGTGCCAGCAGCTTATCGGGGGGCTATGGCTACACCTTC. Translating gives CASSLSGGYGYTF.

This rearrangement joins TRBV29-1 to TRBJ2-1; no clear D gene. Germline loops: CDR1 SQVTM, CDR2 ANQGSEA. V lost 3 bases and J 12 bases, leaving 9 bases between the germline ends. This CDR3 contains 10 residues. The CDR3: CSVDKGRQFF. CDR3 DNA sequence: TGCAGCGTTGATAAGGGCAGGCAGTTCTTC.

This clone came up a few times. V gene TRBV4-1 combines with J gene TRBJ2-7, with 9 bases fitting TRBD1. This CDR3 has 14 residues. V was pared by 2 bases and J by 4 bases, with 3 bases of the junction left unmatched. Germline loops: CDR1 MGHRA, CDR2 YSYEKL. CDR3 amino acids: CASSQPGTGYEQYF. CDR3 in DNA: TGCGCCAGCAGCCAACCGGGGACAGGGTACGAGCAGTACTTC.

The chain carries TRBV5-1 and TRBJ2-1; D may be TRBD1 (6 bases). Trimming left V 4 bases short and J 4 bases short, with 12 bases between. Germline-derived CDR1 and CDR2 are SGHRS and YFSETQ. This CDR3 has 14 amino acids. The CDR3 region is CASSTGQNYNEQFF. Written as DNA, the CDR3 is TGCGCCAGCAGCACTGGACAGAATTACAATGAGCAGTTCTTC.

J is TRBJ2-7 and V is TRBV4-2; no clear D. Trimming cost V 0 bases and J 2 bases, with 8 bases left between them. Germline assignment: CDR1 LGHNA and CDR2 YNFKEQ. The CDR3 sequence is 14 residues long. CDR3 protein: CASSQEWEAYEQYF. CDR3 bases: TGTGCCAGCAGCCAAGAGTGGGAAGCCTACGAGCAGTACTTC.

V is TRBV19 and J is TRBJ1-2; D is uncertain. Deletions cut 0 bases from V and 5 bases from J, with 16 bases between. The CDR3 loop spans 16 amino acids. Germline V gene lookup returns CDR1 LNHDA and CDR2 SQIVND (reference sequence). CDR3 sequence reads: CASSIDYGSVTYGYTF. The CDR3 DNA is TGTGCCAGTAGTATAGATTACGGCAGCGTGACTTATGGCTACACCTTC.

V gene TRBV9 combines with J gene TRBJ2-3; 12 bases fit TRBD2. Trimming at V came to 0 bases and at J to 0 bases, leaving 8 bases not matched to a gene. The germline V gene encodes CDR1 SGDLS and CDR2 YYNGEE. The CDR3 length is 19 residues. CDR3 residues: CASSVGRLAGAPSTDTQYF. The CDR3 DNA sequence: TGTGCCAGCAGCGTAGGGAGACTAGCGGGGGCGCCAAGCACAGATACGCAGTATTTT.

This rearrangement joins TRBV11-3 to TRBJ2-1, with a possible D match to TRBD2 (6 bases). The CDR3 extends over 12 amino acids. CDR1 is SGHNT and CDR2 is YENEEA in the germline V gene. V shed 4 bases and J shed 12 bases, with 13 bases lying between them. The CDR3 is CASSSTQGGQFF. CDR3 DNA: TGTGCCAGCAGCTCAACTCAGGGAGGGCAGTTCTTC.

This rearrangement joins TRBV5-1 to TRBJ1-4; tentatively, D is TRBD1 (6 bases). The germline V gene has CDR1 SGHRS and CDR2 YFSETQ. This CDR3 is built from 14 residues. Trimming removed 2 bases at V and 1 base at J, with 6 bases between. CDR3 bases: TGCGCCAGCAGCTTACAGGGAACTAATGAAAAACTGTTTTTT. Translated: CASSLQGTNEKLFF.

The V call is TRBV1, the J call TRBJ2-4; TRBD1, as called in the table, went unchecked against the DNA. TRBV1 corresponds to a pseudogene. This CDR3 is built from 18 residues. Written as DNA, the CDR3 is TGCACCAGCAGCCAAGGAATCAGACAAACTCTAGCCAAAAACATTCAGTACTTC. Protein product: CTSSQGIRQTLAKNIQYF.

This clone was seen just once. V usage is TRBV6-5 and J usage is TRBJ2-3; TRBD2 is a possible D gene (6 bases). The V end lost 2 bases, the J end lost 6 bases, and 12 bases lay between the germline ends. The CDR3 spans 14 residues. CDR1 is MNHEY and CDR2 is SVGAGI in the germline V gene. For the CDR3, the DNA is TGTGCCAGCAGTTACATAGCGGTTAGGGATACGCAGTATTTT. Its translation is CASSYIAVRDTQYF.

This clone was seen more than once but under ten times. The chain recombines TRBV5-1 with TRBJ1-1; D unresolved. Germline CDR1 and CDR2: SGHRS and YFSETQ. The CDR3 runs 15 residues. V dropped 0 bases and J dropped 0 bases, with 9 bases sitting between them. CDR3 in DNA: TGCGCCAGCAGCTTGGGACGGATGATGAACACTGAAGCTTTCTTT. This translates into CASSLGRMMNTEAFF.

The rearrangement joins TRBV4-1 to TRBJ1-4; 9 bases align to TRBD1. The trim removed 0 bases at V and 8 bases at J, leaving 7 bases unmatched. The CDR3 covers 16 residues. Per germline, CDR1 MGHRA and CDR2 YSYEKL. DNA for the CDR3: TGCGCCAGCAGCCAAGAAAGGGGGACAGGGCACGAAAAACTGTTTTTT. This encodes CASSQERGTGHEKLFF.

The chain couples TRBV7-3 to TRBJ2-1, with D possibly being TRBD2 (6 bases). V lost 1 base to trimming and J lost 10 bases, with 17 bases between them. Germline V CDR1 and CDR2: SGHTA, FQGTGA. CDR3 size: 15 residues. The CDR3 protein is CASSLNAGSQGEQFF. In DNA, the CDR3 is TGTGCCAGCAGCTTAAATGCGGGGAGCCAGGGAGAGCAGTTCTTC.

This clone is a singleton in its sample. The gene calls are TRBV4-3 and TRBJ1-5, with D perhaps matching TRBD1 (5 bases). CDR3 length: 17 residues. CDR1 and CDR2 from the germline V gene are LGHNA and YSLEER. V shed 4 bases and J shed 7 bases, with 23 bases lying between them. The CDR3 protein is CASSRDYGGLAGQPQHF. CDR3 DNA: TGCGCCAGCAGCCGCGATTATGGGGGACTAGCGGGACAGCCCCAGCATTTT.

This chain joins TRBV27 and TRBJ2-6, with TRBD2 matching over 7 bases. This CDR3 spans 15 amino acids. The ends lost 5 bases at V and 4 bases at J; junction bases unmatched: 5. Germline V gene data show CDR1 as MNHEY and CDR2 as SMNVEV (reference sequence). DNA of the CDR3: TGTGCCAGCAGTATACTAGCGTCAGGGGCCAACGTCCTGACTTTC. This sequence encodes CASSILASGANVLTF.

The sample holds one count of this clone. The rearrangement uses TRBV29-1 and TRBJ1-3; D may be TRBD1 (6 bases). Trimming pared 3 bases from V and 5 bases from J, leaving 14 bases between. CDR1 is SQVTM and CDR2 is ANQGSEA in the germline V gene. The CDR3 contains 14 residues. In nucleotides, the CDR3 is TGCAGCGTTGAGGTCAGGGGTCAGAGAAACACCATATATTTT. This translates into CSVEVRGQRNTIYF.

The gene calls are TRBV7-6 and TRBJ2-5; D remains unclear. Per the germline V gene, CDR1 is SGHVS and CDR2 is FNYEAQ. This CDR3 comprises 14 residues. The V end was cut by 4 bases, the J end by 1 base, with 10 bases between. This chain's CDR3 is CASSSQPFQETQYF. As DNA, the CDR3 is TGTGCCAGCAGCTCCCAACCTTTCCAAGAGACCCAGTACTTC.

V is TRBV6-5 and J is TRBJ1-5; D perhaps matches TRBD1 (5 bases). V shed 7 bases and J shed 7 bases, with 8 bases lying between them. Germline V gene lookup returns CDR1 MNHEY and CDR2 SVGAGI. This CDR3 has 11 residues. The CDR3: CASTWGQPQHF. The CDR3 DNA sequence: TGTGCCAGCACCTGGGGCCAGCCCCAGCATTTT.

This clone was found a few times. The same CDR3 also results from other DNA sequences found in this sample. CDR3 bases: TGTGCCAGCAGTTACTCGAATTCACCCCTCCACTTT. Protein product: CASSYSNSPLHF. The rearrangement joins TRBV6-5 to TRBJ1-6; D is undetermined. V was clipped by 0 bases and J by 7 bases, with 1 base between them. This CDR3 has 12 residues. From germline, CDR1 is MNHEY and CDR2 SVGAGI.

The chain joins TRBV18 to TRBJ2-3, with 10 nucleotides matching TRBD1. The CDR3 is made up of 16 amino acids. Germline V gives CDR1 KGHSH, CDR2 LQKENI. With V trimmed by 6 bases and J by 6 bases, 12 bases remained unmatched. CDR3 loop: CASSSHVPGQGDTQYF. CDR3 nucleotides: TGTGCCAGCTCCTCCCACGTCCCGGGACAGGGGGATACGCAGTATTTT.

V usage is TRBV6-5 and J usage is TRBJ2-7; D remains ambiguous. V was cut by 5 bases and J by 1 base, with 9 bases left in between. Germline CDR1 MNHEY, CDR2 SVGAGI. The CDR3 is 13 amino acids. The CDR3 here is CASSVMDSYEQYF. CDR3 nucleotides: TGTGCCAGCAGTGTCATGGATTCCTACGAGCAGTACTTC.